The T cell receptor (beta chain) described here comes from a study of metastatic and nonmetastatic thyroid tumors. Turning to the study itself: Across peripheral blood and tumor or nodule tissue samples taken from malignant and benign thyroid patients, the repertoires were compared with one another.

Study outcomes and limitations: Reports indicated that malignant thyroid tumors showed significantly higher TCR beta diversity than benign nodules did, in blood and tumor.

Each patient went into thyroid surgery without having received any treatment. Authors' analysis steps: A classifier for distant metastasis in papillary thyroid cancer was constructed using CDR3 differences observed across clinicopathological groups. TCRdb reassembled clones from the PCR reads with MiXCR. TCRdb's processing, not the authors' own work, is the source of the V and J calls. The sample carries 30,000 to 45,000 clones, roughly a third recorded once. The CDR3 contains 15 residues. The V and J ends lost 1 base and 6 bases, in that order; junction bases with no gene match: 6. The germline V gene has CDR1 LNHDA and CDR2 SQIVND (reference sequence). The table lists this clone with a few counts. Its specificity is not known.

The genes are TRBV19 and TRBJ2-7, with TRBD1 matching 10 bases. Sequenced sample: tumor tissue. The receptor was derived from a female donor with papillary thyroid cancer or a benign thyroid nodule (not recorded which). Some clones in this sample may be carry-over from other donors' samples. CDR3 protein: CASSIVETGGGEQYF. CDR3 in DNA: TGTGCCAGTAGTATAGTAGAGACAGGGGGCGGCGAGCAGTACTTC.